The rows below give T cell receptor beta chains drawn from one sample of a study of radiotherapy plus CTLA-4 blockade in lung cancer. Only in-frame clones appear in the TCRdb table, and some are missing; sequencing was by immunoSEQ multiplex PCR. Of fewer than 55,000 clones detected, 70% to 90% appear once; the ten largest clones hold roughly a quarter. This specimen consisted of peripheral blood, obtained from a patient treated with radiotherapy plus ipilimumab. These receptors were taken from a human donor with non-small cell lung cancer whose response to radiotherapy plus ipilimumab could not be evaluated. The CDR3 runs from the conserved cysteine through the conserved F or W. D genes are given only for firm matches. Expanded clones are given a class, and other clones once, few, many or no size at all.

CDR3 protein: CSVVKQTQGAEAFF; CDR3 DNA: TGCAGCGTTGTAAAACAGACTCAGGGGGCTGAAGCTTTCTTT; D gene: TRBD1; V gene: TRBV29-1; J gene: TRBJ1-1; clone size: -
CDR3 protein: CSVEESTGWREAFF; CDR3 DNA: TGCAGCGTTGAAGAGAGCACGGGTTGGCGAGAAGCTTTCTTT; D gene: -; V gene: TRBV29-1; J gene: TRBJ1-1; clone size: -
CDR3 protein: CASSQDEAGRGSYEQYF; CDR3 DNA: TGCGCCAGCAGCCAAGATGAGGCGGGGCGGGGCTCCTACGAGCAGTACTTC; D gene: -; V gene: TRBV4-3; J gene: TRBJ2-7; clone size: -
CDR3 protein: CASSQDRGNTIYF; CDR3 DNA: TGCGCCAGCAGCCAAGATAGGGGGAACACCATATATTTT; D gene: -; V gene: TRBV4-1; J gene: TRBJ1-3; clone size: -
CDR3 protein: CASSQGGDGHQPQHF; CDR3 DNA: TGTGCCAGCAGCCAAGGGGGGGACGGCCATCAGCCCCAGCATTTT; D gene: -; V gene: TRBV4-2; J gene: TRBJ1-5; clone size: -
CDR3 protein: CASSNRGTGNNEQYF; CDR3 DNA: TGTGCCAGCAGCAACCGGGGGACAGGGAACAACGAGCAGTACTTC; D gene: TRBD1; V gene: TRBV6-1; J gene: TRBJ2-7; clone size: -
CDR3 protein: CAWSVRELAKNIQYF; CDR3 DNA: TGTGCCTGGAGTGTACGGGAATTAGCCAAAAACATTCAGTACTTC; D gene: -; V gene: TRBV30; J gene: TRBJ2-4; clone size: -
CDR3 protein: CASSFYTNQETQYF; CDR3 DNA: TGTGCCAGCAGTTTTTATACAAATCAAGAGACCCAGTACTTC; D gene: -; V gene: TRBV28; J gene: TRBJ2-5; clone size: -
CDR3 protein: CASSSSQGAAFIQYF; CDR3 DNA: TGTGCCAGCAGTTCCTCACAGGGGGCGGCATTTATTCAGTACTTC; D gene: TRBD1; V gene: TRBV28; J gene: TRBJ2-4; clone size: few
CDR3 protein: CASSRTGTNTGELFF; CDR3 DNA: TGTGCCAGCAGCAGGACAGGCACGAACACCGGGGAGCTGTTTTTT; D gene: TRBD1; V gene: TRBV28; J gene: TRBJ2-2; clone size: -
CDR3 protein: CASSPMTVNYGYTF; CDR3 DNA: TGTGCCAGCAGCCCAATGACAGTGAACTATGGCTACACCTTC; D gene: -; V gene: TRBV5-5; J gene: TRBJ1-2; clone size: once
CDR3 protein: CASSFALADVNEQYF; CDR3 DNA: TGCGCCAGCAGCTTCGCTCTAGCGGACGTCAACGAGCAGTACTTC; D gene: TRBD2; V gene: TRBV5-1; J gene: TRBJ2-7; clone size: -
CDR3 protein: CASSEVGGTYGYTF; CDR3 DNA: TGTGCCAGCAGTGAAGTTGGGGGCACTTATGGCTACACCTTC; D gene: -; V gene: TRBV6-1; J gene: TRBJ1-2; clone size: -
CDR3 protein: CAISPGQVPYEQYF; CDR3 DNA: TGTGCCATCAGCCCAGGACAGGTCCCCTACGAGCAGTACTTC; D gene: TRBD1; V gene: TRBV10-3; J gene: TRBJ2-7; clone size: few
CDR3 protein: CASSGGQGASGYTF; CDR3 DNA: TGTGCCAGCAGCGGGGGACAGGGGGCGAGTGGCTACACCTTC; D gene: TRBD1; V gene: TRBV2; J gene: TRBJ1-2; clone size: -
CDR3 protein: CASSIGKGSNTEAFF; CDR3 DNA: TGTGCCAGTAGTATAGGAAAGGGGTCGAACACTGAAGCTTTCTTT; D gene: -; V gene: TRBV19; J gene: TRBJ1-1; clone size: -
CDR3 protein: CASRLDSNYGYTF; CDR3 DNA: TGTGCCAGCAGGCTAGACAGCAACTATGGCTACACCTTC; D gene: -; V gene: TRBV6-6; J gene: TRBJ1-2; clone size: few
CDR3 protein: CASSPSGPGNEQFF; CDR3 DNA: TGTGCCAGCAGCCCTAGCGGGCCGGGAAATGAGCAGTTCTTC; D gene: TRBD2; V gene: TRBV11-2; J gene: TRBJ2-1; clone size: -
CDR3 protein: CASSRLAGVQYF; CDR3 DNA: TGTGCCAGCTCACGACTAGCGGGAGTGCAGTATTTT; D gene: TRBD2; V gene: TRBV18; J gene: TRBJ2-3; clone size: -
CDR3 protein: CASSQGAGVLGYTF; CDR3 DNA: TGCGCCAGCAGCCAAGGGGCAGGGGTCCTTGGCTACACCTTC; D gene: -; V gene: TRBV4-3; J gene: TRBJ1-2; clone size: few
CDR3 protein: CASSPFSYNEQFF; CDR3 DNA: TGTGCCAGCAGCCCCTTCAGTTACAATGAGCAGTTCTTC; D gene: -; V gene: TRBV11-2; J gene: TRBJ2-1; clone size: -
CDR3 protein: CATSSLSSGTGDNEQFF; CDR3 DNA: TGTGCCACCAGCAGTCTATCGTCCGGGACAGGGGACAATGAGCAGTTCTTC; D gene: TRBD1; V gene: TRBV15; J gene: TRBJ2-1; clone size: -
CDR3 protein: CASSLEGGGKPYEQYF; CDR3 DNA: TGTGCCAGCAGCTTGGAGGGGGGGGGTAAGCCTTACGAGCAGTACTTC; D gene: -; V gene: TRBV5-8; J gene: TRBJ2-7; clone size: -
CDR3 protein: CASSFDRDRSYEQYF; CDR3 DNA: TGTGCCAGCAGCTTCGACCGGGACAGGTCCTACGAGCAGTACTTC; D gene: TRBD1; V gene: TRBV7-2; J gene: TRBJ2-7; clone size: -
CDR3 protein: CASRPNPGLAGEEQYF; CDR3 DNA: TGTGCCAGCAGACCTAATCCGGGACTAGCGGGAGAAGAGCAGTACTTC; D gene: TRBD2; V gene: TRBV28; J gene: TRBJ2-7; clone size: -
CDR3 protein: CAWKGVLPEAFF; CDR3 DNA: TGTGCCTGGAAGGGGGTATTACCTGAAGCTTTCTTT; D gene: -; V gene: TRBV30; J gene: TRBJ1-1; clone size: -
CDR3 protein: CASSPTGGGEQYF; CDR3 DNA: TGCGCCAGCAGCCCGACAGGGGGCGGCGAGCAGTACTTC; D gene: TRBD1; V gene: TRBV5-1; J gene: TRBJ2-7; clone size: -
CDR3 protein: CASNRQSNQPQHF; CDR3 DNA: TGTGCCAGCAACAGACAGAGCAATCAGCCCCAGCATTTT; D gene: -; V gene: TRBV28; J gene: TRBJ1-5; clone size: once
CDR3 protein: CASSLAGGQETQYF; CDR3 DNA: TGTGCCAGCAGCTTAGCGGGGGGCCAAGAGACCCAGTACTTC; D gene: -; V gene: TRBV7-8; J gene: TRBJ2-5; clone size: -
CDR3 protein: CASTPQGRDEQYF; CDR3 DNA: TGTGCCAGTACCCCACAGGGTCGGGACGAGCAGTACTTC; D gene: -; V gene: TRBV19; J gene: TRBJ2-7; clone size: -
CDR3 protein: CASSHTPYEQYF; CDR3 DNA: TGTGCCAGCAGTCACACCCCATACGAGCAGTACTTC; D gene: -; V gene: TRBV27; J gene: TRBJ2-7; clone size: -
CDR3 protein: CASSLGRGRWGDGYTF; CDR3 DNA: TGTGCCAGCAGCTTAGGGCGAGGACGTTGGGGAGATGGCTACACCTTC; D gene: -; V gene: TRBV7-8; J gene: TRBJ1-2; clone size: -
CDR3 protein: CSGRWRNTDTQYF; CDR3 DNA: TGCAGCGGGAGGTGGAGGAATACAGATACGCAGTATTTT; D gene: -; V gene: TRBV29-1; J gene: TRBJ2-3; clone size: -
CDR3 protein: CASSVAGQNSEAFF; CDR3 DNA: TGTGCCAGCAGCGTAGCTGGGCAGAATTCCGAAGCTTTCTTT; D gene: -; V gene: TRBV9; J gene: TRBJ1-1; clone size: -
CDR3 protein: CASSLGQQETQYF; CDR3 DNA: TGTGCCAGCAGCTTAGGCCAGCAAGAGACCCAGTACTTC; D gene: -; V gene: TRBV7-2; J gene: TRBJ2-5; clone size: -
CDR3 protein: CASSQSFGFGIGTYEQYF; CDR3 DNA: TGCGCCAGCAGCCAATCGTTCGGTTTCGGGATAGGAACCTACGAGCAGTACTTC; D gene: -; V gene: TRBV4-3; J gene: TRBJ2-7; clone size: -
CDR3 protein: CASSLILDNEQFF; CDR3 DNA: TGTGCCAGCAGCTTAATCCTCGACAATGAGCAGTTCTTC; D gene: -; V gene: TRBV7-3; J gene: TRBJ2-1; clone size: -